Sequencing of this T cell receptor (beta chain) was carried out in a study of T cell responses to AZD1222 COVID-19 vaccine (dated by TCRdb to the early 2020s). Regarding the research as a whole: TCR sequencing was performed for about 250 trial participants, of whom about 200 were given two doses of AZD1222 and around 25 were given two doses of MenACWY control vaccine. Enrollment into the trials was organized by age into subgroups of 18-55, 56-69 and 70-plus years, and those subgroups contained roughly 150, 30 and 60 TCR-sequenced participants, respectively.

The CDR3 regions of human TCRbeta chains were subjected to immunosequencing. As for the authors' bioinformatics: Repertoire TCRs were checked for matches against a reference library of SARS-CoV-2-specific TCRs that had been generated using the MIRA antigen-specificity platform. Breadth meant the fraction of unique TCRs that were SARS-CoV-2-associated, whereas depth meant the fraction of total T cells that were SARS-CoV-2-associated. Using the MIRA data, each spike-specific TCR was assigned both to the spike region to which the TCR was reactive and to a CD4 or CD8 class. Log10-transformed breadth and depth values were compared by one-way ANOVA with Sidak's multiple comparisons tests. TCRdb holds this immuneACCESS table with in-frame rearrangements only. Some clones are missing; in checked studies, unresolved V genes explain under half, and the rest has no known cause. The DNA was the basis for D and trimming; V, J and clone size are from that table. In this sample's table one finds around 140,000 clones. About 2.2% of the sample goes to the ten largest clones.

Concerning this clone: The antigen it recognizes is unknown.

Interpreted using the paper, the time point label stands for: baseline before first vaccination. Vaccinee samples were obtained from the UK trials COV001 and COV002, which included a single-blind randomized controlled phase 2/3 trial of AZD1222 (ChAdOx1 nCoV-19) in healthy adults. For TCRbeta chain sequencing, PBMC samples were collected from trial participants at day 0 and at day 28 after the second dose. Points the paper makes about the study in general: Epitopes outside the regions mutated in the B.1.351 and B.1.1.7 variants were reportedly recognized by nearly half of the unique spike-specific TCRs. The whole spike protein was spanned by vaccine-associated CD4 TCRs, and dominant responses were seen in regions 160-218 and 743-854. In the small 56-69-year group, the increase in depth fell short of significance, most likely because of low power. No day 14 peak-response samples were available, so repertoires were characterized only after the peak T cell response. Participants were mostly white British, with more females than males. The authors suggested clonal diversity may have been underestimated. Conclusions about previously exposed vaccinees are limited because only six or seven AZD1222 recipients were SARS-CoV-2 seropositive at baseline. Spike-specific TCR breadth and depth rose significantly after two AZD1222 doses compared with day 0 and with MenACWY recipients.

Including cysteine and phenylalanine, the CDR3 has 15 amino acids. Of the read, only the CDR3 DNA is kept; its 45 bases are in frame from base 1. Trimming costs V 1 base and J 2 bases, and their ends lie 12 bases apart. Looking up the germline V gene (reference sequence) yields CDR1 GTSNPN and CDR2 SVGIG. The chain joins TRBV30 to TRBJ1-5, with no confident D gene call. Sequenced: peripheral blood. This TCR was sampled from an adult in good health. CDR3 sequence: CAWSGAARGNQPQHF. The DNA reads TGTGCCTGGAGTGGGGCGGCCCGAGGCAATCAGCCCCAGCATTTT.